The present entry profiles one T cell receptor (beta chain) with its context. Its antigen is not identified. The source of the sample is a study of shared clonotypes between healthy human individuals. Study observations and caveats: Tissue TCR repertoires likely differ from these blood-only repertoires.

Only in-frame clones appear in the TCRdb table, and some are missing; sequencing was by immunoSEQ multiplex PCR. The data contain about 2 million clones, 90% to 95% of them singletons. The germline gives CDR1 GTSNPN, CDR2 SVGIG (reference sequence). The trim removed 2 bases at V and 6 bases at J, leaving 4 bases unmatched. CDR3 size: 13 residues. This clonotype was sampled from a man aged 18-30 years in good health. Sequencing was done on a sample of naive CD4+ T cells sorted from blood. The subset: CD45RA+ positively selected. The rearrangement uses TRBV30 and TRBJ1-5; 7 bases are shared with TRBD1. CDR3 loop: CAWSQGGSQPQHF. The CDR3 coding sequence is TGTGCCTGGAGTCAGGGGGGGAGTCAGCCCCAGCATTTT. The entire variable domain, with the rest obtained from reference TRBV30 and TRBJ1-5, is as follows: SQTIHQWPATLVQPVGSPLSLECTVEGTSNPNLYWYRQAAGRGLQLLFYSVGIGQISSEVPQNLSASRPQDRQFILSSKKLLLSDSGFYLCAWSQGGSQPQHFGDGTRLSIL.